This T cell receptor beta chain was documented in a study of T-cell reconstitution after alpha-beta-depleted transplantation in children (dated by TCRdb to between 2015 and 2016). Concerning the study at large: T-cell immune reconstitution after TCRalphabeta/CD19-depleted allogeneic hematopoietic cell transplantation in children was quantitatively tracked in the study by means of TCR repertoire profiling.

Paper-wide results and their limitations: The high TCRbeta diversity at day 60 in some patients was ascribed to recipient T cells and intrathymic progenitors that had survived conditioning. About two months after transplant, the apparently early recovery of alphabetaT-cell counts reportedly depended on just several hundred clones that had expanded rapidly and came from non-depleted graft cells. Over the following months the frequencies of hyperexpanded clones went down, and after one year T-cell counts and TCRbeta diversity were mostly credited to newly produced T cells.

The CDR3 numbers 12 residues from cysteine through phenylalanine. Just the 36-base CDR3 DNA is kept, in frame starting at base 1. Via the germline V gene, CDR1 is SQVTM and CDR2 ANQGSEA. Trimming costs V 4 bases and J 3 bases, and their ends lie 7 bases apart. The library was built by means of PCR. Sequencing relied on an Illumina HiSeq 2500. Molecular barcoding was employed in the preparation of TCR libraries, with unique molecular identifiers being used to normalize TCRbeta repertoire quantification. The raw public data were reprocessed by TCRdb itself: fastp quality trimming at Q25, MiXCR clonotype calling, in-frame beta chains only. For every CDR3 protein sequence, its rows merge into one entry that carries the most common genes and DNA. The sample has about 640,000 distinct CDR3 sequences on record, approximately 12% of them singletons. 2.2% of the sample lies in the top ten. This clonotype was found many times. Its antigen is currently not known. No clone much larger than this one lies a single base away; base qualities are absent.

Read against the paper, the sample's treatment or condition label means: allogeneic hematopoietic cell transplantation with graft depleted of TCRalphabeta T cells and CD19 B cells. The transplant recipients were children given TCRalphabeta/CD19-depleted allogeneic hematopoietic cell grafts. The material sequenced was PBMCs, mostly from graft donor cells, taken 360 days after TCRalphabeta/CD19-depleted stem cell transplant. In this chain, TRBV29-1 is recombined with TRBJ1-5; the best D guess is TRBD1, with 5 bases matching. This TCR was recovered from a male patient between 5 and 17 years old who had a stem cell transplant for acute myeloid leukemia, so the T cells may come from the graft donor. The bases are TGCAGCGTTGGAGGGGTCAATCAGCCCCAGCATTTT. It codes for CSVGGVNQPQHF.